This T cell receptor beta chain was recorded in a study of CD8 T cells in ankylosing spondylitis. Study outcomes and limitations: There were earlier reports of some motif variants in reactive arthritis synovial fluid and blood. A motif of several highly homologous TCR beta variants was seen as apparently characteristic of ankylosing spondylitis blood.

A few counts support this clonotype. Its target is not known. TCRdb redid the calling of the 5' RACE reads with MiXCR, one entry per CDR3 protein. The sample yields a few hundred thousand distinct CDR3 sequences, around 22% seen once. The CDR3 extends over 14 amino acids. Trimming stripped 7 bases from V and 1 base from J, with 10 bases between. The rearrangement joins TRBV12-3 or TRBV12-4 to TRBJ2-2; D remains ambiguous. Sequenced input: blood, either unsorted or a sorted T cell fraction (not recorded which). The receptor's source is a male donor with ankylosing spondylitis. For the CDR3, the DNA is TGTGCCAGCAAGAACTCAAGGAACACCGGGGAGCTGTTTTTT. It specifies CASKNSRNTGELFF.